This T cell receptor beta chain stems from a study of chemoradiotherapy in HPV16-positive cancers. Data came from immunoSEQ multiplex PCR; TCRdb stores just in-frame clones and leaves some out. The repertoire has about 14,000 clones, about nine tenths of them found once; the top ten carry approximately 4.7%. Germline V gene lookup returns CDR1 GTSNPN and CDR2 SVGIG (reference sequence). The V end lost 0 bases, the J end lost 6 bases, and 8 bases lay between the germline ends. This CDR3 comprises 12 residues. The TCR was taken from a human donor with HPV-associated anogenital cancer. The chain carries TRBV30 and TRBJ1-2; D gene unclear. The sample here was tumor tissue, taken from a patient who underwent chemoradiotherapy. CDR3 bases: TGTGCCTGGAGTGTCGGGCGCCATGGCTACACCTTC. Translation gives CAWSVGRHGYTF.